This TCR beta chain came from a study of blood T cell repertoires in COVID-19. Study as a whole: PBMCs, B-cell-depleted T cells, or T cells provided the cDNA or gDNA that made up the material.

The ends were cut back, 4 bases at V and 0 bases at J, with 12 bases in the middle. The CDR3 consists of 16 residues. CDR1 MNHNY and CDR2 SVGAGI come from the germline V gene (reference sequence). Generated by immunoSEQ multiplex PCR, the TCRdb table keeps only in-frame clones and is missing some. The sample has around 97,000 clones, about 85% seen once; the top ten hold around 3.1%. Input material: peripheral blood. The rearrangement uses TRBV6-6 and TRBJ1-4; no clear D. This TCR was recovered from a man in his forties or fifties in a cohort sampled during active COVID-19. The CDR3 loop reads CASSSNHRATNEKLFF. The DNA for the CDR3 is TGTGCCAGCAGTTCAAACCACCGAGCAACTAATGAAAAACTGTTTTTT.